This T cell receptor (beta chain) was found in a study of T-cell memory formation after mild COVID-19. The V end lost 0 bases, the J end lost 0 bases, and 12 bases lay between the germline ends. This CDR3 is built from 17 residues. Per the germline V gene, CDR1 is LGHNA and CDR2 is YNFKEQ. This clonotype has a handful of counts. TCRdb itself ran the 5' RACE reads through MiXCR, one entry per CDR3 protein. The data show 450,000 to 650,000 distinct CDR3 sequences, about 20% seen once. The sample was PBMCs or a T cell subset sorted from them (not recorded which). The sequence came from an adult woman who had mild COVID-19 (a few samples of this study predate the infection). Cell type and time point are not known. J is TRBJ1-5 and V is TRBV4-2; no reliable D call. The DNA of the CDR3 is TGTGCCAGCAGCCAAGAGCCCCACAGAGGTAGCAATCAGCCCCAGCATTTT. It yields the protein CASSQEPHRGSNQPQHF.